These 19 T cell receptor beta chains share one sample of origin, sequenced in a study of beta chain features in type 1 diabetes. Investigators reverse transcribed all isolated RNA, so they sequenced expressed TCRB transcripts. Sequencing was performed with immunoSEQ multiplex PCR; in TCRdb, only in-frame clones are kept and a portion is missing. The sample has about 360,000 clones, 10% to 15% seen once. The sample consisted of naive CD4+ T cells from blood. These receptors were collected from a young man in good health.

V gene TRBV10-3 combines with J gene TRBJ1-1, with TRBD1 identical over 7 bases. Unmatched junction bases numbered 5, after V lost 10 bases and J lost 3 bases. The CDR3 spans 12 residues. The germline CDR1 and CDR2 sequences are ENHRY and SYGVKD. This chain's CDR3 is CATGQGDTEAFF. The CDR3 DNA follows: TGTGCCACGGGGCAGGGGGACACTGAAGCTTTCTTT.

The chain joins TRBV30 to TRBJ1-5; possibly TRBD1 for D (5 bases). CDR3 size: 14 residues. Trimming stripped 3 bases from V and 0 bases from J, with 9 bases between. Germline loops: CDR1 GTSNPN, CDR2 SVGIG (reference sequence). The CDR3 region has the DNA TGTGCCTGGAGAGGCGGACATAGCAATCAGCCCCAGCATTTT. Encoded protein: CAWRGGHSNQPQHF.

This chain connects TRBV7-8 to TRBJ1-1; D might be TRBD1 (5 bases). Deletions cut 7 bases from V and 5 bases from J, with 14 bases between. In germline, CDR1 is SGHVS, CDR2 FQNEAQ. The CDR3 sequence is 13 residues long. The CDR3 coding sequence is TGTGCCAGCAAAATAACAGGCGAAACTGAAGCTTTCTTT. This translates into CASKITGETEAFF.

A few counts support this clone. The chain combines TRBV6-5 with TRBJ2-7, with 7 bases fitting TRBD1. The J segment lost 2 bases and the V segment lost 7 bases, leaving 11 bases of the junction unmatched. Germline V CDR1 and CDR2: MNHEY, SVGAGI. The CDR3 length is 15 residues. The CDR3 here is CASNGGGDRAYEQYF. CDR3 nucleotide sequence: TGTGCCAGCAATGGAGGTGGTGACAGGGCCTACGAGCAGTACTTC.

The table lists this clone with a few counts. V is TRBV19 and J is TRBJ2-1; D is uncertain. Trimming pared 3 bases from V and 8 bases from J, leaving 8 bases between. The germline V gene has CDR1 LNHDA and CDR2 SQIVND (reference sequence). CDR3 length equals 12 residues. The CDR3 spells CASSMARHEQFF. The CDR3 DNA sequence: TGTGCCAGTAGTATGGCCAGGCATGAGCAGTTCTTC.

In its sample, this clone was seen a few times. The chain is built from TRBV7-9 and TRBJ2-6; the D gene is possibly TRBD2 (5 bases). Between the trimmed V and J ends, which lost 6 bases and 1 base, there was a span of 10 bases. Germline V gene sequence: CDR1 SEHNR, CDR2 FQNEAQ (reference sequence). This CDR3 comprises 15 residues. CDR3 in amino acids: CASRGTRSGANVLTF. DNA of the CDR3: TGTGCCAGCAGGGGAACTAGATCTGGGGCCAACGTCCTGACTTTC.

The CDR3 here is CASSPPLTGELFF. The CDR3, as DNA: TGTGCCAGCTCACCACCCCTCACCGGGGAGCTGTTTTTT. This chain joins TRBV18 and TRBJ2-2; D remains unclear. V lost 0 bases to trimming and J lost 4 bases, with 3 bases between them. This CDR3 has 13 amino acids. CDR1 and CDR2 from the germline V gene are KGHSH and LQKENI.

This chain joins TRBV5-1 and TRBJ2-5; D possibly corresponds to TRBD2 (5 bases). With 0 bases removed from V and 5 bases from J, the gap between germline ends came to 8 bases. Germline CDR1 SGHRS, CDR2 YFSETQ. The CDR3 totals 13 residues. The DNA of the CDR3 is TGCGCCAGCAGCTTGGGTTCGGGGGAGACCCAGTACTTC. It codes for CASSLGSGETQYF.

The chain employs TRBV2 and TRBJ1-1, with a possible D match to TRBD1 (6 bases). Per germline, CDR1 SNHLY and CDR2 FYNNEI. The CDR3 covers 14 residues. Deletions cut 7 bases from V and 2 bases from J, with 14 bases between. In DNA, the CDR3 is TGTGCCAGCATGATAGTCAGGGGTAACACTGAAGCTTTCTTT. Residues: CASMIVRGNTEAFF. The full variable domain, with the rest looked up from reference TRBV2 and TRBJ1-1, is EPEVTQTPSHQVTQMGQEVILRCVPISNHLYFYWYRQILGQKVEFLVSFYNNEISEKSEIFDDQFSVERPDGSNFTLKIRSTKLEDSAMYFCASMIVRGNTEAFFGQGTRLTVV.

This clone has only a few counts. The chain joins TRBV30 to TRBJ2-2; D is possibly TRBD2 (6 bases). The CDR3 has 14 residues. Between the trimmed V and J ends, which lost 4 bases and 5 bases, there was a span of 14 bases. Germline V lookup: CDR1 GTSNPN, CDR2 SVGIG (reference sequence). The CDR3 region is CAWNRGLPTGELFF. In nucleotides, the CDR3 is TGTGCCTGGAACCGGGGACTTCCTACCGGGGAGCTGTTTTTT.

In its sample, this clone was seen a few times. V and J are TRBV27 and TRBJ2-7; TRBD1 agrees at 10 bases. The V segment lost 5 bases and the J segment 1 base; nucleotides outside the gene matches: 2. The germline V gene has CDR1 MNHEY and CDR2 SMNVEV (reference sequence). The length of the CDR3 is 14 residues. This CDR3 is CASSRQGASYEQYF. As DNA, the CDR3 is TGTGCCAGCAGTCGACAGGGGGCATCCTACGAGCAGTACTTC.

V gene TRBV4-2 combines with J gene TRBJ2-3; D remains ambiguous. The germline V gene has CDR1 LGHNA and CDR2 YNFKEQ. This CDR3 is 12 amino acids long. The ends were cut back, 0 bases at V and 6 bases at J, with 4 bases in the middle. The CDR3 region has the DNA TGTGCCAGCAGCCAAGATCGGGATACGCAGTATTTT. As protein: CASSQDRDTQYF.

J is TRBJ2-1 and V is TRBV7-2; D possibly corresponds to TRBD1 (6 bases). Germline values: CDR1 SGHTA, CDR2 FQGNSA. The CDR3 extends over 14 amino acids. The V end lost 5 bases, the J end lost 7 bases, and 15 bases lay between the germline ends. The CDR3 DNA reads TGTGCCAGCAGCGGGGGAACCCAGGGGAATGAGCAGTTCTTC. Protein: CASSGGTQGNEQFF.

This clone was seen only a few times. This sequence joins TRBV12-5 and TRBJ2-1; 8 bases match TRBD1. The CDR3 contains 15 residues. The J segment lost 2 bases and the V segment lost 6 bases, leaving 6 bases of the junction unmatched. CDR1 is LGHNT and CDR2 is FRNRAP in the germline V gene. The CDR3 DNA reads TGTGCTAGTGGACAGGGACAGGATACCTACAATGAGCAGTTCTTC. Translated: CASGQGQDTYNEQFF.

The chain recombines TRBV4-3 with TRBJ1-3, with 7 bases aligning to TRBD1. The V segment lost 0 bases and the J segment 5 bases; nucleotides outside the gene matches: 10. From germline, CDR1 is LGHNA and CDR2 YSLEER. This CDR3 spans 17 amino acids. The CDR3, as DNA: TGCGCCAGCAGCCAAGACATTGACAGGGTCCGACGAAACACCATATATTTT. This translates into CASSQDIDRVRRNTIYF.

This clone was seen a few times. The chain uses TRBV11-2 and TRBJ1-1, with D tentatively TRBD1 (6 bases). The CDR3 is made up of 13 amino acids. Trimming removed 5 bases from V and 3 bases from J, with 10 bases in between. The germline V gene encodes CDR1 SGHAT and CDR2 FQNNGV. CDR3 DNA: TGTGCCAGCAGCCTATCAGGGGACACTGAAGCTTTCTTT. Amino acid sequence: CASSLSGDTEAFF.

The chain carries TRBV29-1 and TRBJ2-7; TRBD1 aligns across 10 bases. Germline lookup yields CDR1 SQVTM and CDR2 ANQGSEA. The CDR3 covers 13 residues. V shed 4 bases, J shed 5 bases, and the junction held 5 bases outside the gene matches. The CDR3 sequence: CSVGDRGIHEQYF. The CDR3 DNA is TGCAGCGTTGGGGACAGGGGTATACACGAGCAGTACTTC.

CDR3 in amino acids: CANRLAGRTDTQYF. As DNA, the CDR3 is TGTGCCAACAGACTAGCGGGACGCACAGATACGCAGTATTTT. The chain is built from TRBV2 and TRBJ2-3; 11 nucleotides match TRBD2. The CDR3 consists of 14 residues. Germline CDR1 is SNHLY and CDR2 is FYNNEI. The V segment lost 10 bases and the J segment 1 base; nucleotides outside the gene matches: 4.

The chain combines TRBV5-1 with TRBJ2-3; D not certain. The CDR3 is 15 amino acids. Germline-derived CDR1 and CDR2 are SGHRS and YFSETQ. V was pared by 0 bases and J by 3 bases, with 11 bases between. This CDR3 reads CASSLDPSRTDTQYF. In DNA, the CDR3 is TGCGCCAGCAGCTTGGATCCTAGTAGGACAGATACGCAGTATTTT.